This passage covers 27 T cell receptor beta chains from one sample sequenced in a study of T-cell reconstitution after alpha-beta-depleted transplantation in children. The library targeted TCRbeta and was prepared with unique molecular identifiers. From the PCR reads, TCRdb called clonotypes with MiXCR, one entry per CDR3 protein. The table shows 90,000 to 100,000 distinct CDR3 sequences, with 20% to 25% occurring only once. The material sequenced was PBMCs, taken before TCRalphabeta/CD19-depleted stem cell transplant. The source is a boy aged 2 to 10 with acute lymphoblastic leukemia, due to receive a stem cell transplant.

CDR3 sequence reads: CARSPGPRRVSYNEQFF. CDR3 nucleotide sequence: TGTGCCAGGAGCCCCGGGCCGCGGAGGGTCTCCTACAATGAGCAGTTCTTC. This chain links TRBV5-2 with TRBJ2-1; the table's D gene call, TRBD2, was not cross checked with the DNA. TRBV5-2 is listed as a pseudogene. This CDR3 is 17 amino acids long.

The chain is built from TRBV12-3 or TRBV12-4 and TRBJ2-5; 11 bases agree with TRBD2. V shed 5 bases and J 5 bases; nucleotides not matched to a gene: 4. This CDR3 contains 14 residues. The CDR3 protein is CASSVSGRGETQYF. DNA of the CDR3: TGTGCCAGCAGTGTTAGCGGGAGGGGCGAGACCCAGTACTTC.

This clonotype was seen more than once but under ten times. This chain connects TRBV4-3 to TRBJ1-4; tentative D call: TRBD1 (6 bases). The V and J ends lost 4 bases and 4 bases respectively, with 13 bases between them. Germline CDR1 and CDR2: LGHNA and YSLEER. The CDR3 runs to 15 residues. The CDR3 loop is CASSPYGQINEKLFF. The CDR3 nucleotides read TGCGCCAGCAGCCCATATGGACAGATTAATGAAAAACTGTTTTTT.

V usage is TRBV6-5 and J usage is TRBJ2-1; D could derive from TRBD1 or TRBD2 (5 bases each). CDR1 and CDR2 from the germline V gene are MNHEY and SVGAGI. CDR3 length: 12 amino acids. Trimming took 4 bases from V and 9 from J, leaving 10 bases between them. The CDR3 nucleotides are TGTGCCAGCAGTTCTCGGGGCACTGAGCAGTTCTTC. It encodes CASSSRGTEQFF.

This clonotype has only a few counts. The chain is built from TRBV2 and TRBJ1-1, with D tentatively TRBD1 (5 bases). Germline CDR1 is SNHLY and CDR2 is FYNNEI. The CDR3 runs 13 residues. The V end was cut by 8 bases, the J end by 5 bases, with 15 bases between. The CDR3 is CASGAGPSTEAFF. In DNA, the CDR3 is TGTGCCAGCGGGGCAGGGCCGAGTACTGAAGCTTTCTTT.

This clonotype has a handful of counts. The J gene is TRBJ1-5, the V gene TRBV6-2 or TRBV6-3, with D unresolved. Trimming took 5 bases from V and 2 from J, leaving 13 bases between them. The CDR3 length is 15 residues. CDR1 and CDR2 from the germline V gene are MNHEY and SVGEGT. CDR3 sequence (DNA): TGTGCCAGCAGTCCCTCCGGATACGGCAATCAGCCCCAGCATTTT. The encoded protein is CASSPSGYGNQPQHF.

The chain uses TRBV11-2 and TRBJ2-1, with D possibly TRBD2 on 6 matching bases. Looked up from germline, CDR1 is SGHAT and CDR2 is FQNNGV. The CDR3 has 18 residues. The V end was cut by 2 bases, the J end by 4 bases, with 21 bases between. The CDR3 is CASSLNGWSGGLYNEQFF. Here the CDR3 DNA reads TGTGCCAGCAGCTTAAACGGTTGGAGCGGAGGGTTATACAATGAGCAGTTCTTC.

This clonotype was recorded a few times. The chain uses TRBV3-1 and TRBJ2-1; tentatively, D is TRBD2 (5 bases). CDR1 LGHDT and CDR2 YNNKEL come from the germline V gene (reference sequence). This CDR3 is built from 13 residues. Trimming removed 3 bases at V and 12 bases at J, with 15 bases between. CDR3 sequence (DNA): TGTGCCAGCAGCCAGGACGGAGGTTTACGGCAGTTCTTC. Residues: CASSQDGGLRQFF.

This clonotype showed up just a few times. The chain couples TRBV7-9 to TRBJ1-3; D unclear. The CDR3 is 11 residues long. The germline V and J ends were trimmed by 3 bases and 6 bases, with 3 bases remaining between them. Germline loops: CDR1 SEHNR, CDR2 FQNEAQ (reference sequence). CDR3 nucleotide sequence: TGTGCCAGCAGCTTCCAAAACACCATATATTTT. As protein: CASSFQNTIYF.

The table lists this clonotype with a few counts. The rearrangement joins TRBV12-3 or TRBV12-4 to TRBJ1-3, with D tentatively TRBD1 (5 bases). The CDR3 has 16 amino acids. With 3 bases removed from V and 0 bases from J, the gap between germline ends came to 12 bases. CDR3 DNA: TGTGCCAGCAGTTTTGGGACGACAGTCTCTGGAAACACCATATATTTT. This gives the protein CASSFGTTVSGNTIYF.

The rearrangement joins TRBV4-3 to TRBJ2-1; 8 bases are a match to TRBD2. CDR3 length equals 15 residues. CDR1 and CDR2 (germline): LGHNA, YSLEER. The V and J ends lost 4 bases and 3 bases, in that order; junction bases with no gene match: 5. DNA for the CDR3: TGCGCCAGCAGCCCCGGGACTAGGGGCTACAATGAGCAGTTCTTC. Encoded protein: CASSPGTRGYNEQFF.

This clonotype appeared many times. The V gene is TRBV4-2, the J gene TRBJ2-3; D is uncertain. V lost 3 bases, J lost 0 bases, and 10 bases lay in between. The length of the CDR3 is 15 residues. Germline values: CDR1 LGHNA, CDR2 YNFKEQ. CDR3 residues: CASSQTRTSTDTQYF. Written as DNA, the CDR3 is TGTGCCAGCAGCCAGACAAGGACCAGCACAGATACGCAGTATTTT.

The chain has TRBV15 and TRBJ2-1; D is possibly TRBD1 (6 bases). This CDR3 is 15 amino acids long. Germline V CDR1 and CDR2: LNHNV, YYDKDF (reference sequence). The germline V and J ends were trimmed by 0 bases and 0 bases, with 6 bases remaining between them. For the CDR3, the DNA is TGTGCCACCAGCAGAGACAGGGGCTCCTACAATGAGCAGTTCTTC. Its translation is CATSRDRGSYNEQFF.

This chain joins TRBV4-1 and TRBJ1-4; TRBD1 is a possible D gene (5 bases). Trimming took off 0 bases at V and 7 bases at J, with 12 bases between the two ends. CDR1 MGHRA and CDR2 YSYEKL come from the germline V gene. This CDR3 is built from 15 residues. The CDR3 nucleotides are TGCGCCAGCAGCCAAGAATTGGGGGGTGGTGAAAAACTGTTTTTT. Its protein product is CASSQELGGGEKLFF.

This clonotype was seen many times. The chain recombines TRBV24-1 with TRBJ2-3, with D possibly TRBD1 on 5 matching bases. There are 14 residues in the CDR3. The V and J ends lost 10 bases and 0 bases respectively, with 13 bases between them. Per the germline V gene, CDR1 is KGHDR and CDR2 is SFDVKD. The CDR3 loop is CATVDSSSTDTQYF. CDR3 coding DNA: TGTGCCACGGTTGACAGTTCTAGCACAGATACGCAGTATTTT.

This clonotype turned up a few times. The chain uses TRBV12-3 or TRBV12-4 and TRBJ2-1; 8 bases match TRBD1. The V gene end was trimmed by 1 base and the J gene end by 8 bases; junction bases not matched to a gene: 7. The CDR3 has 15 residues. The chain's CDR3 is CASSLGRGREDEQFF. DNA for the CDR3: TGTGCCAGCAGTTTAGGCAGGGGGCGCGAGGATGAGCAGTTCTTC.

This clonotype occurred a few times. V usage is TRBV5-1 and J usage is TRBJ2-5, with 11 bases aligning to TRBD2. The CDR3 extends over 15 amino acids. Germline-derived CDR1 and CDR2 are SGHRS and YFSETQ. V lost 4 bases, J lost 3 bases, and 5 bases stayed unmatched. The CDR3 sequence is CASSGTSGMKETQYF. The CDR3 region has the DNA TGCGCCAGCAGCGGGACTAGCGGAATGAAAGAGACCCAGTACTTC.

J is TRBJ2-1 and V is TRBV4-1; perhaps TRBD2 as D (6 bases). Looked up from germline, CDR1 is MGHRA and CDR2 is YSYEKL. This CDR3 region has 15 residues. The V end was cut by 1 base, the J end by 7 bases, with 14 bases between. The CDR3 sequence is CASSQGGRGRNEQFF. The CDR3 region has the DNA TGCGCCAGCAGCCAAGGAGGGCGAGGGAGGAATGAGCAGTTCTTC.

This clonotype showed up just a few times. The chain uses TRBV5-1 and TRBJ2-1; 8 nucleotides match TRBD2. CDR1 is SGHRS, CDR2 YFSETQ, per germline. Unmatched junction bases numbered 4, after V lost 3 bases and J lost 5 bases. The length of the CDR3 is 14 residues. The CDR3: CASSYKRENNEQFF. The CDR3 DNA follows: TGCGCCAGCAGCTACAAGCGGGAGAACAATGAGCAGTTCTTC. Supplemented by reference TRBV5-1 and TRBJ2-1, the full variable domain reads KAGVTQTPRYLIKTRGQQVTLSCSPISGHRSVSWYQQTPGQGLQFLFEYFSETQRNKGNFPGRFSGRQFSNSRSEMNVSTLELGDSALYLCASSYKRENNEQFFGPGTRLTVL.

Concerning this clonotype itself: The junction departs from germline at one end; a sequencing error may be responsible. V and J are TRBV4-1 and TRBJ1-3; no clear D gene. The CDR3 runs 14 residues. Germline V gene data show CDR1 as MGHRA and CDR2 as YSYEKL. For the CDR3, the DNA is TGCGCCAGCAGCCAAGATCCGAGTGGAAGCACCATATATTTT. Translating gives CASSQDPSGSTIYF.

The chain links TRBV9 to TRBJ2-7; D unresolved. The CDR3 loop spans 14 amino acids. Per germline, CDR1 SGDLS and CDR2 YYNGEE. Trimming took off 7 bases at V and 2 bases at J, with 16 bases between the two ends. This CDR3 reads CASATSSETYEQYF. For the CDR3, the DNA is TGTGCCAGCGCGACCTCCTCGGAAACCTACGAGCAGTACTTC.

CDR3 nucleotide sequence: TGCAGTGCCCCTCCCGGGACCAATAATTCACCCCTCCACTTT. Its translation is CSAPPGTNNSPLHF. The V gene is TRBV20-1, the J gene TRBJ1-6; TRBD1 is a possible D gene (5 bases). This CDR3 comprises 14 residues. Trimming took 6 bases from V and 5 from J, leaving 14 bases between them. Germline V gives CDR1 DFQATT, CDR2 SNEGSKA (reference sequence).

For the CDR3, the DNA is TGTGCCAGCAGCTTAGGGGACGGGGGGGTCAATGAGCAGTTCTTC. It specifies CASSLGDGGVNEQFF. This chain links TRBV7-8 with TRBJ2-1, with TRBD2 matching over 8 bases. The CDR3 covers 15 residues. Germline V gives CDR1 SGHVS, CDR2 FQNEAQ. J was trimmed by 6 bases and V by 1 base; bases with no gene match: 5.

Ten or more counts support this clonotype. The chain couples TRBV5-1 to TRBJ1-4; D is perhaps TRBD1 (5 bases). There are 14 residues in the CDR3. Trimming removed 4 bases at V and 5 bases at J, with 12 bases between. Germline V lookup: CDR1 SGHRS, CDR2 YFSETQ. The CDR3 region is CASSSQGLNEKLFF. Written as DNA, the CDR3 is TGCGCCAGCAGCAGCCAGGGACTAAATGAAAAACTGTTTTTT. Combining the CDR3 with reference TRBV5-1 and TRBJ1-4 gives the whole variable domain KAGVTQTPRYLIKTRGQQVTLSCSPISGHRSVSWYQQTPGQGLQFLFEYFSETQRNKGNFPGRFSGRQFSNSRSEMNVSTLELGDSALYLCASSSQGLNEKLFFGSGTQLSVL.

This clonotype was seen more than once but under ten times. The chain combines TRBV7-3 with TRBJ2-1, with 8 bases matching TRBD2. The germline gives CDR1 SGHTA, CDR2 FQGTGA. Trimming cost V 5 bases and J 9 bases; bases outside gene matches: 12. The CDR3 extends over 15 amino acids. CDR3: CASSPTSGGAAEQFF. CDR3 coding DNA: TGTGCCAGCAGCCCAACTAGCGGAGGAGCCGCTGAGCAGTTCTTC.

The table lists this clonotype with a few counts. This chain's CDR3 is CSVDASGRAREQFF. The DNA of the CDR3 is TGCAGCGTTGACGCTAGCGGGAGGGCAAGGGAGCAGTTCTTC. This chain joins TRBV29-1 and TRBJ2-1, with 12 positions matching TRBD2. Unmatched junction bases numbered 7, after V lost 3 bases and J lost 10 bases. Germline loops: CDR1 SQVTM, CDR2 ANQGSEA. The CDR3 sequence is 14 residues long.

This clonotype was detected only a few times. The V and J genes are TRBV28 and TRBJ2-2; D call uncertain. V was shortened by 7 bases and J by 4 bases, with 13 bases between the two germline ends. Germline assignment: CDR1 MDHEN and CDR2 SYDVKM. The CDR3 runs to 14 residues. The CDR3 sequence is CASTRLRLTGELFF. Here the CDR3 DNA reads TGTGCCAGCACGCGTCTTCGGCTCACCGGGGAGCTGTTTTTT.